The rows below give T cell receptor beta chains drawn from one sample of a study of T cell responses to AZD1222 COVID-19 vaccine. Only in-frame clones appear in the TCRdb table, and some are missing; sequencing was by immunoSEQ multiplex PCR. The sample holds around 110,000 clones, almost 90% seen once. Sequenced material: peripheral blood, taken on day 0 of AZD1222 vaccination. The source is an adult in good health. The conserved cysteine and the conserved F or W are not part of the CDR3 here. Clone size is not always given. Where it is, it says once, few, many or a class for expanded clones.

abundance | j_gene | v_gene | len | CDR3aa
- | TRBJ1-1 | TRBV2 | 11 | ASSEELNTEAF
- | TRBJ2-7 | TRBV2 | 12 | ASSEQRGGYEQY
- | TRBJ2-7 | TRBV7-2 | 14 | ASSLFPSGPGGEQY
- | TRBJ1-6 | TRBV15 | 15 | ATSRGGLGSYNSPLH
- | TRBJ1-4 | TRBV5-1 | 11 | ASSVGTAEKLF
- | TRBJ2-7 | TRBV3-1/TRBV3-2 | 12 | ASSQAGPTYEQY
- | TRBJ1-3 | TRBV7-9 | 13 | ASSTAGTAGNTIY
- | TRBJ1-2 | TRBV6-5 | 12 | ASSSRQGWYGYT
once | TRBJ1-4 | TRBV5-1 | 12 | ASSPGTANEKLF
- | TRBJ2-2 | TRBV24-1 | 16 | ATSDLGQGAVNTGELF
- | TRBJ2-1 | TRBV30 | 13 | AWSYRTGRAGEQF
- | TRBJ2-5 | TRBV18 | 12 | ASSATGTKETQY
- | TRBJ1-2 | TRBV19 | 11 | ASSILTNYGYT
few | TRBJ1-1 | TRBV24-1 | 14 | ATSEGGTGGTTEAF
- | TRBJ1-1 | TRBV14 | 13 | ASSQAGGPNTEAF
- | TRBJ1-5 | TRBV2 | 12 | ASTPDSNNQPQH
- | TRBJ2-2 | TRBV5-1 | 16 | ASSLGGQGYTSAGELF
- | TRBJ2-3 | TRBV24-1 | 14 | ATSDPTGASTDTQY
- | TRBJ2-1 | TRBV24-1 | 14 | ATFGSTSGKYNEQF
- | TRBJ1-3 | TRBV7-9 | 13 | ASSPTGVSGNTIY
- | TRBJ1-1 | TRBV4-3 | 15 | ASSQEARGFRDTEAF
- | TRBJ1-4 | TRBV7-2 | 12 | ASSASGQDEKLF
- | TRBJ2-3 | TRBV27 | 15 | ASSLSTSGGSPDTQY
- | TRBJ2-1 | TRBV9 | 14 | ASSSSESGPPREQF
- | TRBJ2-7 | TRBV6-2/TRBV6-3 | 13 | ASSLITASSYEQY
once | TRBJ1-1 | TRBV6-2/TRBV6-3 | 12 | ASSRLTANTEAF
- | TRBJ1-3 | TRBV15 | 8 | ATAGNTIY
- | TRBJ1-1 | TRBV4-3 | 14 | ASSPTRAGGFTEAF
- | TRBJ1-2 | TRBV28 | 12 | ASSTGRSFYGYT
- | TRBJ1-4 | TRBV19 | 11 | ASSGGAREKLF
once | TRBJ1-2 | TRBV30 | 11 | AWSVQGFAGYT
- | TRBJ1-2 | TRBV7-2 | 11 | ASSLAVGSGYT
- | TRBJ1-3 | TRBV7-2 | 13 | ASSPRPVSGNTIY
- | TRBJ1-6 | TRBV19 | 12 | ASSDTGYNSPLH
- | TRBJ2-3 | TRBV10-3 | 13 | AISGTSGIVDTQY
- | TRBJ1-1 | TRBV6-5 | 13 | ASRGWGQGDTEAF
- | TRBJ1-4 | TRBV7-9 | 12 | ASSSSTGYEKLF
- | TRBJ2-2 | TRBV19 | 12 | ASRREGGTGELF
- | TRBJ1-1 | TRBV14 | 12 | ASSQLLLNTEAF